This entry is about one TCR beta chain. Its antigen is still unknown. Germline assignment: CDR1 DFQATT and CDR2 SNEGSKA (reference sequence). V shed 6 bases and J shed 4 bases, with 15 bases lying between them. The CDR3 runs 13 residues. CDR3 regions were amplified by Arm-PCR using iRepertoire HTBI primers to build TCR beta libraries. One entry per CDR3 protein results from TCRdb running MiXCR on the multiplex PCR reads. This table holds about 400,000 distinct CDR3 sequences, approximately 15% found once. Time point described: newly diagnosed GD, antithyroid drugs for less than 3 months. PBMCs were the source of the RNA used for TCR sequencing. This sample stems from a study of regulatory T cells in long-lasting Graves disease. Study-wide results and caveats: There was favoring of TRBV28, TRBJ1-2 and TRBJ2-5 in persistent disease. Public clonotype sharing was higher in persistent than newly diagnosed patients.

These same data were also listed under a study on T cells in Graves' hyperthyroidism and ophthalmopathy. As that study records: An initial round of RT-PCR targeting the TCR CDR3 relied on the HTBI primer set.

The source of this sequence is a woman aged 40 to 49 with Graves disease. The genes are TRBV20-1 and TRBJ1-1, with no clear D. Here the sequenced sample was peripheral blood mononuclear cells (PBMCs), taken at new diagnosis, from a patient treated with antithyroid drugs. The CDR3: CSAIDQLSTEAFF. The CDR3 DNA sequence: TGCAGTGCCATAGACCAGCTGAGCACTGAAGCTTTCTTT.